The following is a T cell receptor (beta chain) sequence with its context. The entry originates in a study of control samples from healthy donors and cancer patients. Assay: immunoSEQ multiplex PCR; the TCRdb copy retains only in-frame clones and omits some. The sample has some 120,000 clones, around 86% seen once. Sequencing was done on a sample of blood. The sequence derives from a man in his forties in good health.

The CDR3 DNA is TGTGCCAGCAGCTATGGGGCGGGGCGCGGGGCAACTAATGAAAAACTGTTTTTT. Translation gives CASSYGAGRGATNEKLFF. The chain links TRBV7-8 to TRBJ1-4; a possible D gene is TRBD1 (5 bases). The germline V gene has CDR1 SGHVS and CDR2 FQNEAQ. CDR3 size: 18 residues. V was shortened by 4 bases and J by 0 bases, with 18 bases between the two germline ends.